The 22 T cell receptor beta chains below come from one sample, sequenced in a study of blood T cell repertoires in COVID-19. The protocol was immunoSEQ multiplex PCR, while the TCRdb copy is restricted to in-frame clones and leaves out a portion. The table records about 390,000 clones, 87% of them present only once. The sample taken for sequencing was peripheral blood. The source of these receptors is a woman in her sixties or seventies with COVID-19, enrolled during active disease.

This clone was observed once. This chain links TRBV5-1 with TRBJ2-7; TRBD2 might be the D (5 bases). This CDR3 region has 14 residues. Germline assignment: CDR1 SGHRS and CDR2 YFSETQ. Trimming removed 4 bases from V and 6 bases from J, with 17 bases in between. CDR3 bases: TGCGCCAGCAGCATGGCCACGGGGAAGGGCGAGCAGTACTTC. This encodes CASSMATGKGEQYF. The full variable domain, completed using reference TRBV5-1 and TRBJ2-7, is KAGVTQTPRYLIKTRGQQVTLSCSPISGHRSVSWYQQTPGQGLQFLFEYFSETQRNKGNFPGRFSGRQFSNSRSEMNVSTLELGDSALYLCASSMATGKGEQYFGPGTRLTVT.

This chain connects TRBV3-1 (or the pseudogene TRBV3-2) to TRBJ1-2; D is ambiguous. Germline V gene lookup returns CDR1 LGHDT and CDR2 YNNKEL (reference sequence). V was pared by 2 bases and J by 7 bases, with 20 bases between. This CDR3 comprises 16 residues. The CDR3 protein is CASSQSTRPRFFGYTF. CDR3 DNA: TGTGCCAGCAGCCAATCTACAAGACCTAGGTTCTTTGGCTACACCTTC.

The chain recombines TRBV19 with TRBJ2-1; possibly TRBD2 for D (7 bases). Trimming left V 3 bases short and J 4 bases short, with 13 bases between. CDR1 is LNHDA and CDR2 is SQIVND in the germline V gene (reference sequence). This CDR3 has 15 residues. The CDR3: CASSIYGGPYNEQFF. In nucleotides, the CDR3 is TGTGCCAGTAGTATTTACGGGGGGCCATACAATGAGCAGTTCTTC. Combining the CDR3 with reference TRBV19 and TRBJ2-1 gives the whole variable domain DGGITQSPKYLFRKEGQNVTLSCEQNLNHDAMYWYRQDPGQGLRLIYYSQIVNDFQKGDIAEGYSVSREKKESFPLTVTSAQKNPTAFYLCASSIYGGPYNEQFFGPGTRLTVL.

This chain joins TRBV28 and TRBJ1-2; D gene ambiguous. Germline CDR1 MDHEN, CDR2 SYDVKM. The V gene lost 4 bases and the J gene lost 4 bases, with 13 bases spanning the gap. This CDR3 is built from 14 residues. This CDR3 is CASSSRTEGYGYTF. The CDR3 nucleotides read TGTGCCAGCAGTTCTCGAACAGAGGGCTATGGCTACACCTTC.

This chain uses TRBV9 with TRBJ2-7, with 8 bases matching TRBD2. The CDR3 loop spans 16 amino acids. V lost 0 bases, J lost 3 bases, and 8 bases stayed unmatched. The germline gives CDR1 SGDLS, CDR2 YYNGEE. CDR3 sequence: CASSVGSGGVNYEQYF. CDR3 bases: TGTGCCAGCAGCGTAGGCAGCGGGGGTGTTAACTACGAGCAGTACTTC.

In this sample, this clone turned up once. The CDR3 sequence is CASSDRGYTEAFF. DNA for the CDR3: TGTGCCAGTAGCGACAGGGGCTACACTGAAGCTTTCTTT. The chain links TRBV19 to TRBJ1-1; TRBD1 aligns across 8 bases. Germline trimming cut 6 bases from V and 3 bases from J; bases unmatched to any gene: 3. The germline gives CDR1 LNHDA, CDR2 SQIVND (reference sequence). The length of the CDR3 is 13 residues.

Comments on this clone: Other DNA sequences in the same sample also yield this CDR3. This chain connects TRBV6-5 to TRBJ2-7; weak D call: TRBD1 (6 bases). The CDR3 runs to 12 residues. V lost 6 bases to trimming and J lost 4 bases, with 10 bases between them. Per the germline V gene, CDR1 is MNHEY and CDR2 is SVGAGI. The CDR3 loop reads CASSSQGYEQYF. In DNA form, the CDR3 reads TGTGCCAGCAGCTCCCAGGGGTACGAGCAGTACTTC.

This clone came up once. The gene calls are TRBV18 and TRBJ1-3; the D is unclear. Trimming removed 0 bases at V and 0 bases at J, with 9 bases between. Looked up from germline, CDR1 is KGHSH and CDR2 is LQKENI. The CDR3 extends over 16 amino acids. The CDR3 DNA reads TGTGCCAGCTCACCACCGGGCGGAGGCTCTGGAAACACCATATATTTT. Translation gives CASSPPGGGSGNTIYF.

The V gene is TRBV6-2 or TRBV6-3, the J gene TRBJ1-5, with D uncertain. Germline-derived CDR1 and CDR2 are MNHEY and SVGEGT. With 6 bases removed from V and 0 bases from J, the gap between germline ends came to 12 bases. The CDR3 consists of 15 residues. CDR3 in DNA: TGTGCCAGCAGCGAGAGGATATTTAGCAATCAGCCCCAGCATTTT. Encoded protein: CASSERIFSNQPQHF.

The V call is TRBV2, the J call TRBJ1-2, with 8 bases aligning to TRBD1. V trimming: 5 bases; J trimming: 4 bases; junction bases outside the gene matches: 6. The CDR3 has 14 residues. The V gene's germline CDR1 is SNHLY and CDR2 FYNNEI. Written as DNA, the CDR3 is TGTGCCAGCAGTAATACAGGGGGGTCCTATGGCTACACCTTC. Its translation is CASSNTGGSYGYTF.

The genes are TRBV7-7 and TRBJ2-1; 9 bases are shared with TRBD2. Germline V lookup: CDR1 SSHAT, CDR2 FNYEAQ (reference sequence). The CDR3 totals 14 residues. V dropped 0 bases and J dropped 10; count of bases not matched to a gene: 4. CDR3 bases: TGTGCCAGCAGCTTAGCGGGGCTAGCGGGGGAGCAGTTCTTC. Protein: CASSLAGLAGEQFF.

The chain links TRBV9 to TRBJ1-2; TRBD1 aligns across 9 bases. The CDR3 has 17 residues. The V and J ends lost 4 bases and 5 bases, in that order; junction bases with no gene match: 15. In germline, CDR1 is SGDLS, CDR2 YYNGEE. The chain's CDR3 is CASSPNPTGGRFYGYTF. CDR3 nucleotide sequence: TGTGCCAGCAGCCCCAACCCGACAGGGGGAAGGTTTTATGGCTACACCTTC.

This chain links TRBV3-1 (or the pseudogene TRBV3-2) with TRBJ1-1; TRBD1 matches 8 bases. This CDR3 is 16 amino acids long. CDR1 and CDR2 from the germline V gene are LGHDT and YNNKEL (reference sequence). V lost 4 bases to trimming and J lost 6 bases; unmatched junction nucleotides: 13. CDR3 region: CASSPGQGTWIPEAFF. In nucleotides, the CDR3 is TGTGCCAGCAGCCCAGGACAGGGTACATGGATCCCTGAAGCTTTCTTT.

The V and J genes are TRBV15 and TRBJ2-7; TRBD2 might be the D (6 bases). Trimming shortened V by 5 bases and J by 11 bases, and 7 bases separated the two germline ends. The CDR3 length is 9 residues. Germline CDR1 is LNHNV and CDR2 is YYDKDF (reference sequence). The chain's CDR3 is CATSGGKYF. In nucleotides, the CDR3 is TGTGCCACCAGCGGGGGGAAGTACTTC.

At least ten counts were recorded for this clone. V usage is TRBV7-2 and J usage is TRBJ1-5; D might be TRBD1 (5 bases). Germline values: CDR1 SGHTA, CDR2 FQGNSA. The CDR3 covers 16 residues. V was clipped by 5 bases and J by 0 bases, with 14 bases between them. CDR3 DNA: TGTGCCAGCAGCCCCTCAGGGACTTATAGCAATCAGCCCCAGCATTTT. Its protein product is CASSPSGTYSNQPQHF.

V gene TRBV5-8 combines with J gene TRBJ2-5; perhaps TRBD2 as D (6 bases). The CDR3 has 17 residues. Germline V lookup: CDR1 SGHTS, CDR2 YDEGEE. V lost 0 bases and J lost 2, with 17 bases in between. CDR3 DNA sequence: TGTGCCAGCAGCTTGGGCCCCCAAGCGGAGGGACAAGAGACCCAGTACTTC. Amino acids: CASSLGPQAEGQETQYF. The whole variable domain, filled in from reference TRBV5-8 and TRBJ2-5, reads EAGVTQSPTHLIKTRGQQATLRCSPISGHTSVYWYQQALGLGLQFLLWYDEGEERNRGNFPPRFSGRQFPNYSSELNVNALELEDSALYLCASSLGPQAEGQETQYFGPGTRLLVL.

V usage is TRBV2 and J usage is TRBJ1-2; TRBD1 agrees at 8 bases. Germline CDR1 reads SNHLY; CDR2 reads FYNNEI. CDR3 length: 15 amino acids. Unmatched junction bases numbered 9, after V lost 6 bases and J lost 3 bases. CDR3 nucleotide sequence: TGTGCCAGCAGCTTCTTACAGGGGGGAGACTATGGCTACACCTTC. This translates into CASSFLQGGDYGYTF.

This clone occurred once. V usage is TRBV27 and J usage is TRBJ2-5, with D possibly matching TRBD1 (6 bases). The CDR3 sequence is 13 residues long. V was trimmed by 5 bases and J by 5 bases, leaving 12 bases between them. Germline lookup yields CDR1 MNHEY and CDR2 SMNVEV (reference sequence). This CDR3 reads CASSQQGHETQYF. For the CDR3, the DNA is TGTGCCAGCAGTCAACAGGGACACGAGACCCAGTACTTC.

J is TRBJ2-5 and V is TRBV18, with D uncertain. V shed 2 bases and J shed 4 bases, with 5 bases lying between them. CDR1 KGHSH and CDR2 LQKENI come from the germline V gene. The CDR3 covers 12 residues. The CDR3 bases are TGTGCCAGCTCACCAGCAGTAGAGACCCAGTACTTC. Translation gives CASSPAVETQYF.

The CDR3 here is CASSPPATATLQYF. As DNA, the CDR3 is TGTGCCAGCTCACCACCGGCGACAGCGACACTCCAGTACTTC. The rearrangement uses TRBV18 and TRBJ2-7, with D maybe TRBD1 (5 bases). Germline V CDR1 and CDR2: KGHSH, LQKENI. Between the trimmed V and J ends, which lost 0 bases and 10 bases, there was a span of 16 bases. CDR3 size: 14 residues.

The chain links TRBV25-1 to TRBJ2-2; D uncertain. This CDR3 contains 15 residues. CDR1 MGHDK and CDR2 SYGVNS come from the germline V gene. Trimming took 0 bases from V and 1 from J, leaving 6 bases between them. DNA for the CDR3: TGTGCCAGCAGTGAATATCCGTTGAACACCGGGGAGCTGTTTTTT. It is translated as CASSEYPLNTGELFF.

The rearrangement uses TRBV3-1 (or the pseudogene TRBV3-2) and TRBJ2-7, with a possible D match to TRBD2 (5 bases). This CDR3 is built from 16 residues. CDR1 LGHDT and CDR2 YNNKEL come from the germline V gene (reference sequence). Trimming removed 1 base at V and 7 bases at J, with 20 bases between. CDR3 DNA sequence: TGTGCCAGCAGCCAAGTCTCTCCCAGCTCCCCGGGGGAGCAGTACTTC. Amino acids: CASSQVSPSSPGEQYF.